The following is a TCR beta chain sequence with its context. Its antigen is not yet known. No qualities accompany the bases; no much larger clone lies one base away. Separate from the approximately 700-subject first cohort, the validation cohort of 120 subjects was the group to which the donors belonged. The source of the sample is a study of cytomegalovirus exposure and HLA in healthy donors (dated by TCRdb to the late 2010s). Broadly, across the study: The approximately 710 repertoires of the first cohort and the 120 validation repertoires were produced on the same platform, according to a later analysis. The study aimed to test whether signatures of past pathogen exposure could be identified by cataloging public T cell receptors. In addition to the first cohort of roughly 700 subjects, a separate validation cohort of around 110 different subjects was used. To predict cytomegalovirus infection status, the study brought together high-throughput TCR immunosequencing, statistical association of individual TCRs with disease status, and machine learning. Results and caveats for the whole study, not just this receptor: Most TCR sequences were seen in very few donors, while some public TCRs were found in many individuals. It was suggested by the authors that the approach could potentially be generalized to other disease states and immunological phenotypes. All 110 or so repertoires were used to score co-occurrence in the validation cohort in a later analysis, because that analysis had no HLA typing for the cohort. In a later analysis, TCRs clustered in the first cohort were found to also tend to co-occur in the approximately 120 validation repertoires, with 94% of cluster scores above 0. Three of the identified cytomegalovirus-associated TCR beta chains were confirmed in vitro to be specific for cytomegalovirus antigens. In the study, approximately 160 TCR beta chains were listed as associated with cytomegalovirus. In both the original and validation cohorts, the classifier was reported to diagnose cytomegalovirus status with high specificity and sensitivity.

V loses 4 bases, J loses 1 base, and the germline ends lie 11 bases apart. The CDR3 runs 14 amino acids, cysteine and phenylalanine included. The DNA shown is the 42-base CDR3, in frame from base 1. The germline V gene (reference sequence) yields SGHNT for CDR1 and YYREEE for CDR2. Library preparation employed the immunoSEQ multiplex PCR assay. Under the source paper's analysis protocol: A statistical classification framework was developed to diagnose cytomegalovirus status using the catalog of TCR beta chain sequences. The immuneACCESS repertoire file appears here via TCRdb, limited to in-frame rearrangements. These files lack a portion of the clones; in checked studies, under half of the deficit traces to unresolved V genes, and the cause of the others is not known. D and trimming were read from the DNA, whereas the V and J calls and clone size are those reported in that table. In all, the sample holds around 66,000 clones, and around 97% of those were seen once. Together, the top ten hold 1.5% to 2% of the sample.

The receptor's source is a woman under 30 in good health and CMV-seropositive. The receptor chain draws on TRBV5-4 and TRBJ1-1; TRBD1 is possibly the D segment (5 matching bases). The sample consisted of PBMCs. The bases read TGTGCCAGCAGCATTGCAGGGCGGAACACTGAAGCTTTCTTT. This translates into CASSIAGRNTEAFF.